This TCR beta chain was sequenced for a study of T-cell memory formation after mild COVID-19. At the level of the study: Most TCR clusters belonged to a single donor.

Via MiXCR, TCRdb re-called the 5' RACE reads, giving one row per CDR3 protein. The table has 400,000 to 500,000 distinct CDR3 sequences, about 20% seen once. The CDR3 length is 11 residues. CDR1 is MDHEN, CDR2 SYDVKM, per germline. V lost 4 bases to trimming and J lost 9 bases, with 9 bases between them. The chain uses TRBV28 and TRBJ2-5, with a possible D match to TRBD2 (5 bases). The receptor was derived from a man younger than 35 who had mild COVID-19 (a few samples of this study predate the infection). Cell type and time point are not known. Material: PBMCs or a T cell subset sorted from them (not recorded which). CDR3 amino acids: CASSSTRPQYF. The CDR3 DNA sequence: TGTGCCAGCAGTTCTACTAGGCCCCAGTACTTC.